The 17 T cell receptor beta chains reported below all come from one sample, sequenced in a study of cytomegalovirus exposure and HLA in healthy donors. Method: immunoSEQ multiplex PCR; TCRdb's copy keeps in-frame clones and lacks some. This table has 55,000 to 75,000 clones, approximately 96% appearing once. Material for sequencing was PBMCs. The receptor source for this set is a man aged 18 to 30 in good health and CMV-seropositive.

The chain recombines TRBV15 with TRBJ2-7, with TRBD2 as a possible D gene (5 bases). The CDR3 runs to 15 residues. From germline, CDR1 is LNHNV and CDR2 YYDKDF (reference sequence). V lost 5 bases and J 1 base, leaving 15 bases between the germline ends. The CDR3 region is CATSLSPAASYEQYF. In nucleotides, the CDR3 is TGTGCCACCAGCCTCTCCCCAGCGGCTTCCTACGAGCAGTACTTC.

V usage is TRBV6-1 and J usage is TRBJ2-1, with 11 nucleotides matching TRBD2. CDR1 and CDR2 (germline): MNHNS, SASEGT. With 4 bases clipped from V and 8 bases from J, the junction kept 10 bases outside the gene matches. CDR3 length: 16 amino acids. The chain's CDR3 is CASSAGTSGRTYEQFF. In DNA, the CDR3 is TGTGCCAGCAGTGCCGGGACTAGCGGCCGCACTTATGAGCAGTTCTTC.

V is TRBV4-1 and J is TRBJ2-1; D remains unclear. The V gene lost 1 base and the J gene lost 5 bases, with 18 bases spanning the gap. Germline loops: CDR1 MGHRA, CDR2 YSYEKL. This CDR3 comprises 17 residues. The CDR3 sequence is CASSQGRGRSLNNEQFF. The CDR3 DNA sequence: TGCGCCAGCAGCCAAGGAAGAGGCAGATCCCTAAACAATGAGCAGTTCTTC.

J is TRBJ2-7 and V is TRBV28; D call uncertain. CDR3 length: 15 amino acids. Trimming cost V 5 bases and J 3 bases, with 17 bases left between them. Germline V gene lookup returns CDR1 MDHEN and CDR2 SYDVKM. The CDR3 nucleotides read TGTGCCAGCAGTCCATACCGGTCTGCCAACTACGAGCAGTACTTC. This gives the protein CASSPYRSANYEQYF. Full variable domain (remainder filled in from reference TRBV28 and TRBJ2-7): DVKVTQSSRYLVKRTGEKVFLECVQDMDHENMFWYRQDPGLGLRLIYFSYDVKMKEKGDIPEGYSVSREKKERFSLILESASTNQTSMYLCASSPYRSANYEQYFGPGTRLTVT.

The V gene is TRBV15, the J gene TRBJ2-3; TRBD2 agrees at 9 bases. V was clipped by 3 bases and J by 3 bases; unmatched bases: 4. In germline, CDR1 is LNHNV, CDR2 YYDKDF (reference sequence). The CDR3 is 15 amino acids. The CDR3 nucleotides are TGTGCCACCAGCAGTTACGCGGGGGGGACAGATACGCAGTATTTT. This sequence encodes CATSSYAGGTDTQYF.

The chain carries TRBV4-2 and TRBJ2-7; TRBD1 aligns across 8 bases. V gave up 3 bases and J gave up 4 bases; unmatched junction bases: 14. The CDR3 is made up of 17 amino acids. Germline assignment: CDR1 LGHNA and CDR2 YNFKEQ. The CDR3 DNA reads TGTGCCAGCAGCCATTTGAAGGGAGGACAGGGAGCGTACGAGCAGTACTTC. It yields the protein CASSHLKGGQGAYEQYF.

This chain connects TRBV7-9 to TRBJ2-7, with 8 positions matching TRBD1. The junction had 11 bases not matched to a gene; V was cut back by 5 bases and J by 5 bases. The germline V gene encodes CDR1 SEHNR and CDR2 FQNEAQ (reference sequence). This CDR3 comprises 15 residues. DNA for the CDR3: TGTGCCAGCAGCCGCCGGACAGGGAGGAGCCACGAGCAGTACTTC. Protein product: CASSRRTGRSHEQYF. The complete variable domain, with remaining parts taken from reference TRBV7-9 and TRBJ2-7, reads DTGVSQNPRHKITKRGQNVTFRCDPISEHNRLYWYRQTLGQGPEFLTYFQNEAQLEKSRLLSDRFSAERPKGSFSTLEIQRTEQGDSAMYLCASSRRTGRSHEQYFGPGTRLTVT.

The J gene is TRBJ2-7, the V gene TRBV9, with D perhaps TRBD2 (5 bases). Germline CDR1 and CDR2: SGDLS and YYNGEE. V was cut by 0 bases and J by 2 bases, with 15 bases left in between. The CDR3 is made up of 16 amino acids. The DNA for the CDR3 is TGTGCCAGCAGCGTAGGAGGGCACCAAACCACCTACGAGCAGTACTTC. Translated, it gives CASSVGGHQTTYEQYF.

This clone was recorded once. The chain joins TRBV10-2 to TRBJ2-7; TRBD2 matches at 7 bases. This CDR3 comprises 14 residues. Unmatched junction bases numbered 7, after V lost 5 bases and J lost 3 bases. The germline V gene encodes CDR1 WSHSY and CDR2 SAAADI. Written as DNA, the CDR3 is TGCGCCAGCAGTCCCCTATGGGGGGGCTACGAGCAGTACTTC. Its protein is CASSPLWGGYEQYF.

J is TRBJ2-1 and V is TRBV5-1; TRBD2 matches at 7 bases. J was trimmed by 6 bases and V by 4 bases; bases with no gene match: 10. This CDR3 has 15 residues. CDR1 is SGHRS and CDR2 is YFSETQ in the germline V gene. The CDR3 protein is CASSESGGLGNEQFF. CDR3 in DNA: TGCGCCAGCAGCGAATCGGGAGGATTAGGCAATGAGCAGTTCTTC.

V and J are TRBV18 and TRBJ1-1; D unresolved. The V gene's germline CDR1 is KGHSH and CDR2 LQKENI. V was cut by 7 bases and J by 7 bases, with 19 bases left in between. The CDR3 has 14 amino acids. CDR3 in amino acids: CASFKQSSGIEAFF. CDR3 in DNA: TGTGCCAGCTTCAAACAGAGCTCAGGCATTGAAGCTTTCTTT.

The genes are TRBV7-2 and TRBJ2-2; 9 bases are shared with TRBD1. In germline, CDR1 is SGHTA, CDR2 FQGNSA. V shed 3 bases, J shed 7 bases, and the junction held 6 bases outside the gene matches. The CDR3 is made up of 15 amino acids. CDR3 amino acids: CASSLQTGGIGELFF. The CDR3 DNA follows: TGTGCCAGCAGCTTGCAGACAGGGGGAATCGGGGAGCTGTTTTTT.

The chain employs TRBV19 and TRBJ1-1; tentative D call: TRBD1 (5 bases). The CDR3 consists of 14 residues. Between the trimmed V and J ends, which lost 2 bases and 1 base, there was a span of 8 bases. Germline values: CDR1 LNHDA, CDR2 SQIVND (reference sequence). The CDR3 DNA reads TGTGCCAGTAGTATACGAGACAGGAACACTGAAGCTTTCTTT. Protein: CASSIRDRNTEAFF.

The CDR3 DNA follows: TGTGCCAGCAGCCACTCAGGGGGGGCCAACGTCCTGACTTTC. Encoded protein: CASSHSGGANVLTF. The rearrangement uses TRBV7-3 and TRBJ2-6; the D gene is possibly TRBD1 (5 bases). CDR1 is SGHTA and CDR2 is FQGTGA in the germline V gene. The CDR3 runs 14 residues. The V end was cut by 5 bases, the J end by 4 bases, with 9 bases between.

The chain employs TRBV6-5 and TRBJ1-5, with 8 bases that match TRBD1. This CDR3 spans 15 amino acids. With 2 bases clipped from V and 2 bases from J, the junction kept 2 bases outside the gene matches. Germline V CDR1 and CDR2: MNHEY, SVGAGI. The CDR3 protein is CASSYDRGGNQPQHF. The DNA of the CDR3 is TGTGCCAGCAGTTACGACAGGGGAGGCAATCAGCCCCAGCATTTT.

The chain is built from TRBV15 and TRBJ2-1, with TRBD2 matching over 8 bases. Losses at the gene ends were 2 bases for V and 4 bases for J; bases not matched to a gene: 7. Germline loops: CDR1 LNHNV, CDR2 YYDKDF (reference sequence). This CDR3 contains 16 residues. The CDR3 reads CATSRPGTRDYNEQFF. The CDR3 nucleotides are TGTGCCACCAGCAGACCCGGGACTAGAGATTACAATGAGCAGTTCTTC.

This clone has just one count. The J gene is TRBJ2-1, the V gene TRBV7-9, with TRBD2 matching over 9 bases. Germline V gene data show CDR1 as SEHNR and CDR2 as FQNEAQ (reference sequence). CDR3 length: 16 residues. J gave up 2 bases and V 1 base, and 3 bases lay outside the gene matches. The CDR3 here is CASSLELAGTYNEQFF. The CDR3 DNA reads as TGTGCCAGCAGCTTAGAACTAGCGGGTACCTACAATGAGCAGTTCTTC.